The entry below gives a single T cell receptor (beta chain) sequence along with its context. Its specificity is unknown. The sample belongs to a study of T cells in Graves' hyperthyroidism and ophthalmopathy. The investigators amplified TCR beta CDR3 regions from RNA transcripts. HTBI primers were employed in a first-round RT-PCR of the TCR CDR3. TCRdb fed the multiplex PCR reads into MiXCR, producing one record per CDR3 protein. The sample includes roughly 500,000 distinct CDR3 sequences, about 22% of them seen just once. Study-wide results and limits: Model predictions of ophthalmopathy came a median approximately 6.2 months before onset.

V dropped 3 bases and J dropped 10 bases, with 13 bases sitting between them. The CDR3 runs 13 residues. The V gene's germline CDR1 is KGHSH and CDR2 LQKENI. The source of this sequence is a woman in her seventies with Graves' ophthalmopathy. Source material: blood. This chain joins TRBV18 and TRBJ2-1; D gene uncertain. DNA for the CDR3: TGTGCCAGCTCACCGGAGACGGATGACGAGCAGTTCTTC. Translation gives CASSPETDDEQFF.